The next 28 T cell receptor beta chains were all read from a single sample in a study of OX40 agonist ivuxolimab in advanced cancers. Profiled with immunoSEQ multiplex PCR; TCRdb holds only in-frame clones, not every one. Here the sample spans about 60,000 clones, over 80% being singletons. This material consisted of CD4+ or CD8+ T cells sorted from blood, taken in a trial of the OX40 agonist ivuxolimab. The receptors stem from an adult with an advanced solid tumor such as melanoma, head and neck, liver or kidney cancer.

The rearrangement uses TRBV11-2 and TRBJ2-7; TRBD1 matches 9 bases. Germline CDR1 is SGHAT and CDR2 is FQNNGV. There are 14 residues in the CDR3. J lost 7 bases, V lost 5 bases, and 9 bases had no gene match. The DNA for the CDR3 is TGTGCCAGCAGCATCTCCGGGACAGGGAGGGAGCAGTACTTC. Translating it yields CASSISGTGREQYF. Variable domain in full (rest from reference TRBV11-2 and TRBJ2-7): EAGVAQSPRYKIIEKRQSVAFWCNPISGHATLYWYQQILGQGPKLLIQFQNNGVVDDSQLPKDRFSAERLKGVDSTLKIQPAKLEDSAVYLCASSISGTGREQYFGPGTRLTVT.

By share, this clone counts as medium-sized. The chain combines TRBV6-5 with TRBJ1-1; D unclear. The CDR3 is 14 residues long. Germline V gene data show CDR1 as MNHEY and CDR2 as SVGAGI. Trimming stripped 0 bases from V and 8 bases from J, with 13 bases between. CDR3 residues: CASSYSSIGLEAFF. The CDR3 DNA reads TGTGCCAGCAGTTACTCCAGTATCGGGCTCGAAGCTTTCTTT.

This clone was detected only a few times. The CDR3 DNA sequence: TGTGCCAGCAGTAGGACTAGCGGGGGGGCCGGGGAGCTGTTTTTT. Its protein is CASSRTSGGAGELFF. V usage is TRBV6-5 and J usage is TRBJ2-2, with 15 bases lining up with TRBD2. This CDR3 is built from 15 residues. The trim removed 5 bases at V and 6 bases at J, leaving 1 base unmatched. CDR1 is MNHEY and CDR2 is SVGAGI in the germline V gene.

This chain uses TRBV6-1 with TRBJ1-1; D possibly corresponds to TRBD1 (5 bases). Germline V lookup: CDR1 MNHNS, CDR2 SASEGT. The CDR3 covers 15 residues. V dropped 6 bases and J dropped 1 base, with 15 bases sitting between them. The CDR3, as DNA: TGTGCCAGCAGGAGGGCCTTGACAGAGAACACTGAAGCTTTCTTT. This gives the protein CASRRALTENTEAFF.

The chain uses TRBV19 and TRBJ2-1, with 10 bases lining up with TRBD1. The ends lost 1 base at V and 8 bases at J; junction bases unmatched: 2. The CDR3 has 14 residues. In germline, CDR1 is LNHDA, CDR2 SQIVND (reference sequence). In DNA, the CDR3 is TGTGCCAGTAGTATAGGGGACAGGGGAGATGAGCAGTTCTTC. Amino acid sequence: CASSIGDRGDEQFF.

This clone came up once. The rearrangement uses TRBV6-5 and TRBJ1-4, with D tentatively TRBD1 (5 bases). V was trimmed by 6 bases and J by 3 bases, leaving 8 bases between them. The germline V gene has CDR1 MNHEY and CDR2 SVGAGI. This CDR3 has 13 residues. CDR3 amino acids: CASRSTANEKLFF. In DNA, the CDR3 is TGTGCCAGCAGATCGACAGCTAATGAAAAACTGTTTTTT.

This rearrangement joins TRBV4-2 to TRBJ1-2, with D perhaps matching TRBD1 (5 bases). This CDR3 is built from 16 residues. CDR1 and CDR2 (germline): LGHNA, YNFKEQ. Between the trimmed V and J ends, which lost 0 bases and 5 bases, there was a span of 16 bases. The CDR3 here is CASSQETGRDGYGYTF. CDR3 bases: TGTGCCAGCAGCCAAGAAACGGGGCGGGACGGGTATGGCTACACCTTC.

The rearrangement links TRBV7-3 to TRBJ2-3; perhaps TRBD2 as D (5 bases). Trimming took off 2 bases at V and 6 bases at J, with 30 bases between the two ends. CDR1 SGHTA and CDR2 FQGTGA come from the germline V gene. The CDR3 has 20 amino acids. DNA for the CDR3: TGTGCCAGCAGCTTACGGGGTGGGCAACCGAGGGCGATAAGTTTGGATACGCAGTATTTT. Translation gives CASSLRGGQPRAISLDTQYF.

The chain combines TRBV7-3 with TRBJ2-5; TRBD1 matches 8 bases. With 0 bases clipped from V and 5 bases from J, the junction kept 5 bases outside the gene matches. The CDR3 runs 15 residues. Germline CDR1 SGHTA, CDR2 FQGTGA. As DNA, the CDR3 is TGTGCCAGCAGCTTAACCCCGGACAGGGCTGAGACCCAGTACTTC. It is translated as CASSLTPDRAETQYF.

The rearrangement uses TRBV11-3 and TRBJ2-7, with a weak D call TRBD1 (5 bases). V dropped 2 bases and J dropped 3 bases, with 14 bases sitting between them. This CDR3 is 15 amino acids long. In germline, CDR1 is SGHNT, CDR2 YENEEA. The CDR3 DNA follows: TGTGCCAGCAGCTTAAGGCAGGGTTCGCGCTACGAGCAGTACTTC. Translating it yields CASSLRQGSRYEQYF.

The table lists this clone with a few counts. The chain combines TRBV10-3 with TRBJ2-5, with D maybe TRBD2 (5 bases). V shed 4 bases and J shed 3 bases, with 9 bases lying between them. The CDR3 loop spans 13 amino acids. Germline-derived CDR1 and CDR2 are ENHRY and SYGVKD. In DNA, the CDR3 is TGTGCCATCAGTGGAGGGCCCGAAGAGACCCAGTACTTC. This sequence encodes CAISGGPEETQYF.

The chain links TRBV2 to TRBJ1-2, with 8 positions matching TRBD1. The CDR3 has 15 amino acids. J gave up 0 bases and V 5 bases, and 5 bases lay outside the gene matches. Germline CDR1 reads SNHLY; CDR2 reads FYNNEI. The CDR3 here is CASSFLTGANYGYTF. The CDR3 bases are TGTGCCAGCAGTTTTCTGACAGGGGCTAACTATGGCTACACCTTC. Using reference TRBV2 and TRBJ1-2 for the parts outside the CDR3, the full variable domain is EPEVTQTPSHQVTQMGQEVILRCVPISNHLYFYWYRQILGQKVEFLVSFYNNEISEKSEIFDDQFSVERPDGSNFTLKIRSTKLEDSAMYFCASSFLTGANYGYTFGSGTRLTVV.

There are a few counts of this clone. The chain is built from TRBV10-3 and TRBJ2-7; D not certain. Germline V CDR1 and CDR2: ENHRY, SYGVKD. The germline V and J ends were trimmed by 3 bases and 0 bases, with 3 bases remaining between them. The length of the CDR3 is 12 residues. The CDR3 is CAISDVSYEQYF. The CDR3, as DNA: TGTGCCATCAGTGATGTCTCCTACGAGCAGTACTTC.

The chain uses TRBV5-1 and TRBJ2-3; 9 nucleotides match TRBD1. The length of the CDR3 is 16 residues. V lost 4 bases to trimming and J lost 5 bases; unmatched junction nucleotides: 11. Per the germline V gene, CDR1 is SGHRS and CDR2 is YFSETQ. The CDR3 bases are TGCGCCAGCAGCCTCATGACAGGGGGAAGTGTAGATACGCAGTATTTT. Amino acids: CASSLMTGGSVDTQYF. The variable domain in full, completed from reference TRBV5-1 and TRBJ2-3, reads KAGVTQTPRYLIKTRGQQVTLSCSPISGHRSVSWYQQTPGQGLQFLFEYFSETQRNKGNFPGRFSGRQFSNSRSEMNVSTLELGDSALYLCASSLMTGGSVDTQYFGPGTRLTVL.

This CDR3 is CASSTYRGSDYGYTF. CDR3 nucleotide sequence: TGTGCCAGCAGTACCTACAGGGGGTCTGACTATGGCTACACCTTC. The chain has TRBV27 and TRBJ1-2; TRBD1 matches at 8 bases. The V gene end was trimmed by 5 bases and the J gene end by 3 bases; junction bases not matched to a gene: 8. Germline loops: CDR1 MNHEY, CDR2 SMNVEV (reference sequence). CDR3 length equals 15 residues.

This sequence joins TRBV28 and TRBJ1-2; D uncertain. CDR3 length: 11 residues. The V gene's germline CDR1 is MDHEN and CDR2 SYDVKM. V gave up 2 bases and J gave up 6 bases, with 4 bases separating them. The CDR3 here is CASSLMDGYTF. DNA of the CDR3: TGTGCCAGCAGTTTAATGGATGGCTACACCTTC.

The chain combines TRBV6-6 with TRBJ2-1; possibly TRBD1 for D (5 bases). Looked up from germline, CDR1 is MNHNY and CDR2 is SVGAGI (reference sequence). The CDR3 loop spans 11 amino acids. V gave up 6 bases and J gave up 9 bases, with 9 bases separating them. The CDR3: CASRSQGEQFF. CDR3 nucleotides: TGTGCCAGCAGGTCGCAGGGTGAGCAGTTCTTC.

The rearrangement uses TRBV6-1 and TRBJ1-2, with D unclear. The V end was cut by 4 bases, the J end by 7 bases, with 13 bases between. This CDR3 comprises 13 residues. CDR1 and CDR2 (germline): MNHNS, SASEGT. This CDR3 reads CASSASAGGGYTF. In DNA form, the CDR3 reads TGTGCCAGCAGTGCGTCGGCAGGTGGTGGCTACACCTTC.

The V and J genes are TRBV9 and TRBJ2-6, with D uncertain. V was shortened by 0 bases and J by 1 base, with 5 bases between the two germline ends. The V gene's germline CDR1 is SGDLS and CDR2 YYNGEE. The CDR3 loop spans 15 amino acids. The CDR3 reads CASSVVGSGANVLTF. The CDR3 region has the DNA TGTGCCAGCAGCGTAGTAGGTTCTGGGGCCAACGTCCTGACTTTC. The full variable domain, rest sourced from reference TRBV9 and TRBJ2-6, is DSGVTQTPKHLITATGQRVTLRCSPRSGDLSVYWYQQSLDQGLQFLIQYYNGEERAKGNILERFSAQQFPDLHSELNLSSLELGDSALYFCASSVVGSGANVLTFGAGSRLTVL.

The chain combines TRBV27 with TRBJ2-7; D is uncertain. CDR3 size: 12 residues. In germline, CDR1 is MNHEY, CDR2 SMNVEV (reference sequence). Trimming removed 3 bases from V and 7 bases from J, with 10 bases in between. Here the CDR3 DNA reads TGTGCCAGCAGTTTTAGGCGACGGGAGCAGTACTTC. Its translation is CASSFRRREQYF.

Only a few counts were recorded for this clone. The V and J genes are TRBV30 and TRBJ1-6; weak D call: TRBD1 (6 bases). V lost 4 bases, J lost 1 base, and 11 bases lay in between. The CDR3 loop spans 15 amino acids. Germline CDR1 and CDR2: GTSNPN and SVGIG (reference sequence). CDR3 residues: CAWNLGGSYNSPLHF. The CDR3 nucleotides read TGTGCCTGGAATCTAGGGGGGTCCTATAATTCACCCCTCCACTTT. Full variable domain (missing parts from reference TRBV30 and TRBJ1-6): SQTIHQWPATLVQPVGSPLSLECTVEGTSNPNLYWYRQAAGRGLQLLFYSVGIGQISSEVPQNLSASRPQDRQFILSSKKLLLSDSGFYLCAWNLGGSYNSPLHFGNGTRLTVT.

The J gene is TRBJ1-1, the V gene TRBV2, with unresolved D. The CDR3 runs to 11 residues. Trimming pared 6 bases from V and 1 base from J, leaving 3 bases between. Looked up from germline, CDR1 is SNHLY and CDR2 is FYNNEI. The CDR3 bases are TGTGCCAGCAGGCGGAACACTGAAGCTTTCTTT. Residues: CASRRNTEAFF. Complete variable domain (other parts from reference TRBV2 and TRBJ1-1): EPEVTQTPSHQVTQMGQEVILRCVPISNHLYFYWYRQILGQKVEFLVSFYNNEISEKSEIFDDQFSVERPDGSNFTLKIRSTKLEDSAMYFCASRRNTEAFFGQGTRLTVV.

This chain connects TRBV7-3 to TRBJ1-6, with D unresolved. Trimming removed 5 bases at V and 8 bases at J, with 10 bases between. The CDR3 is 13 amino acids. The V gene's germline CDR1 is SGHTA and CDR2 FQGTGA. The CDR3 bases are TGTGCCAGCAGCCTCGGACGGCATTCACCCCTCCACTTT. Translated: CASSLGRHSPLHF. The variable domain in full, completed from reference TRBV7-3 and TRBJ1-6, reads GAGVSQTPSNKVTEKGKYVELRCDPISGHTALYWYRQSLGQGPEFLIYFQGTGAADDSGLPNDRFFAVRPEGSVSTLKIQRTERGDSAVYLCASSLGRHSPLHFGNGTRLTVT.

This chain uses TRBV7-2 with TRBJ2-2, with D unresolved. The CDR3 sequence is 13 residues long. Germline CDR1 and CDR2: SGHTA and FQGNSA. V was cut by 5 bases and J by 2 bases, with 6 bases left in between. The CDR3 here is CASSRINTGELFF. CDR3 nucleotides: TGTGCCAGCAGCCGGATTAACACCGGGGAGCTGTTTTTT. The complete variable domain, with remaining parts taken from reference TRBV7-2 and TRBJ2-2, reads GAGVSQSPSNKVTEKGKDVELRCDPISGHTALYWYRQSLGQGLEFLIYFQGNSAPDKSGLPSDRFSAERTGGSVSTLTIQRTQQEDSAVYLCASSRINTGELFFGEGSRLTVL.

This chain connects TRBV29-1 to TRBJ1-2; no clear D gene. The length of the CDR3 is 11 residues. Germline V gives CDR1 SQVTM, CDR2 ANQGSEA. The V end was cut by 4 bases, the J end by 8 bases, with 11 bases between. CDR3: CSVGSTGGYTF. The CDR3, as DNA: TGCAGCGTTGGATCGACGGGAGGCTACACCTTC.

The rearrangement joins TRBV7-3 to TRBJ2-3; D tentatively reads TRBD1 or TRBD2 (6 bases each). V lost 4 bases, J lost 6 bases, and 11 bases lay in between. The CDR3 runs 13 residues. CDR1 and CDR2 (germline): SGHTA, FQGTGA. The CDR3 DNA reads TGTGCCAGCAGCTCGACTAGGGGGGATACGCAGTATTTT. Its protein product is CASSSTRGDTQYF.

This sequence joins TRBV4-2 and TRBJ1-3, with TRBD1 identical over 7 bases. The CDR3 is 16 amino acids. Germline values: CDR1 LGHNA, CDR2 YNFKEQ. Trimming took 5 bases from V and 0 from J; bases not matched to a gene: 7. Here the CDR3 reads CASSTRQGPSGNTIYF. DNA for the CDR3: TGTGCCAGCAGCACTCGACAGGGACCCTCTGGAAACACCATATATTTT.

The chain combines TRBV19 with TRBJ2-1; tentative D call: TRBD2 (6 bases). Germline V lookup: CDR1 LNHDA, CDR2 SQIVND (reference sequence). The CDR3 is 15 residues long. V was cut by 4 bases and J by 9 bases, with 19 bases left in between. The CDR3 region is CASSKVAVEGIEQFF. Here the CDR3 DNA reads TGTGCCAGTAGTAAGGTAGCGGTCGAAGGTATTGAGCAGTTCTTC.